The clone carrying this T cell receptor (beta chain) was counted ten times or more. This specimen comes from a study of T-cell memory formation after mild COVID-19. Using constant-segment primers, 5'RACE produced TCR alpha and TCR beta cDNA libraries carrying sample barcodes and UMIs. TCRdb re-analysed the 5' RACE reads in MiXCR, keeping a single row per CDR3 protein. The table records a few hundred thousand distinct CDR3 sequences, over 8.5% of them present only once. The V gene end was trimmed by 6 bases and the J gene end by 2 bases; junction bases not matched to a gene: 7. CDR3 length: 16 amino acids. Germline loops: CDR1 MNHEY, CDR2 SVGEGT.

This sequence originates from a man younger than 35 who had mild COVID-19 (a few samples of this study predate the infection). Cell type and time point are not known. Sequenced: PBMCs or a T cell subset sorted from them (not recorded which). The rearrangement links TRBV6-2 or TRBV6-3 to TRBJ2-2; 9 bases are a match to TRBD1. The CDR3 sequence is CASRIPGQGNTGELFF. CDR3 bases: TGTGCCAGCAGGATTCCGGGACAGGGTAACACCGGGGAGCTGTTTTTT.